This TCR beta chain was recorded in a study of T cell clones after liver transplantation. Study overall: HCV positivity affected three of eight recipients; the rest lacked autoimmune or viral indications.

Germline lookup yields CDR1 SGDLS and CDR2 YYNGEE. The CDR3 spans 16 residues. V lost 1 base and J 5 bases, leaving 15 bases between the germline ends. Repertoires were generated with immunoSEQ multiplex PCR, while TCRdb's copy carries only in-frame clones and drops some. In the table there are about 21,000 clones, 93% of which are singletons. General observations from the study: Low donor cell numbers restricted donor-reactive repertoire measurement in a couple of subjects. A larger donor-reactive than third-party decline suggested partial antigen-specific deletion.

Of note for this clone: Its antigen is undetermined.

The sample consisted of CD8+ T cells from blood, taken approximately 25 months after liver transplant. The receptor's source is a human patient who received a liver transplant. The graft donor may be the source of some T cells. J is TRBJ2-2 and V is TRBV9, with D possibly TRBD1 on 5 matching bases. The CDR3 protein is CASSVPRAGVTGELFF. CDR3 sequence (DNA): TGTGCCAGCAGCGTACCCAGGGCTGGTGTGACCGGGGAGCTGTTTTTT.